One TCR beta chain is described in this entry. Its antigen remains unknown. This entry belongs to a study of cytomegalovirus exposure and HLA in healthy donors. Regarding the study as a whole: There were 150 or so TCR beta chains listed as cytomegalovirus-associated.

The trim removed 6 bases at V and 0 bases at J, leaving 5 bases unmatched. Germline values: CDR1 SGHAT, CDR2 FQDESV (reference sequence). CDR3 length: 14 amino acids. This PCR relied on a set of 60 Vbeta primers and 13 Jbeta primers. Generated by immunoSEQ multiplex PCR, the TCRdb table keeps only in-frame clones and is missing some. The sample has over 150,000 clones, around 68% seen once; the top ten hold approximately 1.5%. V usage is TRBV11-1 and J usage is TRBJ2-7, with 7 bases aligning to TRBD2. Material: PBMCs. The TCR comes from a man between 50 and 59 years old in good health and CMV-seronegative. CDR3 DNA: TGTGCCAGCAGTCCCCTAGCGGACTCCTACGAGCAGTACTTC. This translates into CASSPLADSYEQYF. The whole variable domain, filled in from reference TRBV11-1 and TRBJ2-7, reads EAEVAQSPRYKITEKSQAVAFWCDPISGHATLYWYRQILGQGPELLVQFQDESVVDDSQLPKDRFSAERLKGVDSTLKIQPAELGDSAMYLCASSPLADSYEQYFGPGTRLTVT.